This T cell receptor beta chain was recovered during a study of T-cell memory formation after mild COVID-19. Study-level points and caveats: Whereas later expanders leaned CD4+, clones contracting day 15 to 85 showed a balanced CD4/CD8 makeup. What remained unconfirmed was the SARS-CoV-2 specificity of second-wave clones peaking on day 37. Memory cells collected pre-infection included some clones that later responded, suggesting cross-reactive memory joined.

Using constant-segment primers, 5'RACE produced TCR alpha and TCR beta cDNA libraries carrying sample barcodes and UMIs. In TCRdb, the 5' RACE reads were re-called with MiXCR into one record per CDR3 protein. The data contain 200,000 to 250,000 distinct CDR3 sequences, over 9.5% of them singletons. Per the germline V gene, CDR1 is SGHRS and CDR2 is YFSETQ. V lost 4 bases, J lost 5 bases, and 15 bases lay in between. The CDR3 has 14 residues. Worth noting for this clonotype: What it binds is unknown.

Sequencing was carried out using PBMCs or a T cell subset sorted from them (not recorded which). V usage is TRBV5-1 and J usage is TRBJ1-1; D call uncertain. This TCR derives from a man between 18 and 35 years old who had mild COVID-19 (a few samples of this study predate the infection). Cell type and time point are not known. In DNA form, the CDR3 reads TGCGCCAGCAGCGTACGGACTTGGGAGACTGAAGCTTTCTTT. Encoded protein: CASSVRTWETEAFF.